This T cell receptor beta chain derives from a study of shared clonotypes between healthy human individuals (dated by TCRdb to the early 2020s). Study-wide context: A couple of women and a few men aged 18 to 49 years were included in the cohort. For each donor, CD4 naive and CD4 memory were each given three plates, CD8 naive was given two plates, and CD8 memory was given one plate. To estimate repertoire size and how much clonotype sharing occurs between individuals, the study deeply sequenced the blood TCR repertoires of five healthy adults. Different laboratories and diverse techniques were used to prepare libraries and sequence TCR repertoires, to increase sequencing depth and limit assay-specific biases. Between about 0.85 and 8.9 billion PBMCs per donor were obtained by leukapheresis.

Using the deep immunoSEQ assay, TCR CDR3 regions were amplified from genomic DNA by multiplex PCR. For each cell subset, the extracted genomic DNA was distributed evenly across all wells of several immunoSEQ 96-well plates, and each plate served as one replicate. Each replicate PCR for sorted subsets received around 0.2 ug genomic DNA, equal to roughly 30,000 T cell genomes. Purified libraries were measured with a Qubit 3.0 fluorometer, size-checked on a Bioanalyzer 2100, and measured again with the KAPA Library Quantification kit. A separate single-read 150-cycle Illumina NextSeq 550 flow cell was used to sequence each immunoSEQ 96-well plate. For the original study's pipeline: Because the immunoSEQ output held only junctional sequences and lacked quality scores, the filtering could not match the filtering applied to full-length reads. To assign V/J genes and CDR3, sequences were annotated against IMGT germline references using PyIR, a Python wrapper for IgBLAST v1.9. Reads were filtered out if the reads had weak V/J assignments (E-value above 1e-6), no CDR3, stop codons, out-of-frame junctions, or ambiguous translated residues. A V3J clonotype was defined by an identical inferred V gene, J gene, and CDR3 amino acid sequence. The percentage overlap between two repertoires was calculated by dividing the number of shared unique clonotypes by the size of the smaller repertoire. RTK rarefaction, the Chao1 estimator, and Recon v2.1 estimates of unobserved clonotypes were used to assess repertoire richness. Generation probabilities were computed with OLGA for all TCRbeta clonotypes obtained by the gDNA method from four donors. As stored in TCRdb, this immuneACCESS dataset retains in-frame rearrangements with V and J assigned. A fraction of the clones does not appear; measured against another copy, unresolved V genes explain less than half of the discrepancy, and the remainder lacks a known reason. V and J calls and clone size follow that table, whereas D and trimming were derived from the DNA. For this sample the table gives about 1.5 million clones, of which 98% were detected only once. The ten top clones hold roughly 0.4% of the sample.

On the study overall, not on this receptor specifically: Sampling was restricted to blood, and TCR repertoires in tissue are likely to differ from TCR repertoires in blood. The genetic and exposure-history diversity represented was limited by the small number of donors. Incomplete sequencing was indicated by rarefaction of sorted-subset datasets, despite the large sequencing depth. Pairwise subsampling indicated that sequencing depth was expected to affect the degree of clonotype sharing among donors. Clonotypes shared by all four sorted-subset donors showed higher generation probabilities than non-shared clonotypes. Estimated clonotype richness was generally larger for naive than for memory subsets. About 4.5% of naive CD4, around 3.6% of naive CD8, approximately 2.2% of memory CD4, and less than 0.45% of memory CD8 clonotypes were shared across four donors.

The donors were healthy, HIV-negative adults with no recently reported acute infections or vaccinations. All donors were Caucasian adults living in Nashville, Tennessee, USA. CD4+ T cells were enriched by magnetic negative selection; naive cells were then positively selected on CD45RA, and the negative fraction formed the memory subset. After blood collection by leukapheresis, PBMCs were isolated using Ficoll-Histopaque density gradient centrifugation and then cryopreserved in the vapor phase of liquid nitrogen. Analytical flow cytometry was used to check the purity and quantity of every magnetically sorted T cell population. From each sorted fraction, genomic DNA was isolated and quantified by UV absorbance on a Nanodrop 2000c. Trimming takes 4 bases from V and 4 bases from J, and the germline ends sit 8 bases apart. In the germline V gene (reference sequence), CDR1 corresponds to MNHEY and CDR2 to SMNVEV. Inclusive of the bounding cysteine and phenylalanine, the CDR3 is 12 residues long. Only the CDR3 part of the read is kept: 36 bases, read in frame from the first base.

In this sample, this clone turned up once. Its antigen has not been determined. Per-base qualities were not stored, and no clone one base away is much larger. The source material was naive CD4+ T cells sorted from blood. Reading the label with the study, this specimen's cell subset or site is: CD45RA+ positively selected. This receptor was taken from a young man in good health. The rearranged chain carries TRBV27 and TRBJ2-7; no confident D gene assignment can be made. The CDR3 here reads CASSSLRYEQYF. The nucleotides are TGTGCCAGCAGTTCCCTAAGGTACGAGCAGTACTTC.